Each of the 16 T cell receptor beta chains below was sequenced from the same sample in a study of regulatory T cells in long-lasting Graves disease. According to the study, TCR beta libraries were built with iRepertoire HTBI primers and CDR3-region Arm-PCR. One entry per CDR3 protein results from TCRdb running MiXCR on the multiplex PCR reads. Of 350,000 to 500,000 distinct CDR3 sequences listed, about a sixth are singletons. The time point is: newly diagnosed GD, antithyroid drugs for less than 3 months. Researchers made the TCR library from RNA that was extracted from PBMCs. These records were also assigned to another study, of T cells in Graves' hyperthyroidism and ophthalmopathy.

The input for sequencing was peripheral blood mononuclear cells (PBMCs), taken at new diagnosis, from a patient treated with antithyroid drugs. The receptors were gathered from a woman aged 18 to 35 with Graves disease.

This clonotype was counted many times. The gene calls are TRBV18 and TRBJ1-1, with D uncertain. This CDR3 is 12 amino acids long. V was pared by 8 bases and J by 1 base, with 8 bases between. Germline loops: CDR1 KGHSH, CDR2 LQKENI. Here the CDR3 DNA reads TGTGCCAGCAGCCCAACGAACACTGAAGCTTTCTTT. Amino acid sequence: CASSPTNTEAFF.

As to this clonotype: Only one base separates this from a far larger clonotype, so it likely reflects a read error. V is TRBV6-2 or TRBV6-3 and J is TRBJ2-3, with TRBD2 as a possible D gene (5 bases). Germline V CDR1 and CDR2: MNHEY, SVGEGT. CDR3 size: 14 residues. The CDR3 coding sequence is TGTGCCATCAGTTCGAGCGGAACCACAGATACGCAGTATTTT. Translation: CAISSSGTTDTQYF.

This sequence joins TRBV11-2 and TRBJ2-7; no reliable D call. Deletions cut 2 bases from V and 7 bases from J, with 12 bases between. The CDR3 has 13 amino acids. Germline V gene data show CDR1 as SGHAT and CDR2 as FQNNGV. The CDR3 nucleotides read TGTGCCAGCAGCTTACTCCGGTCGGGTGAGCAGTACTTC. Protein: CASSLLRSGEQYF.

This clonotype came up many times. The chain carries TRBV12-3 or TRBV12-4 and TRBJ2-1, with TRBD1 identical over 9 bases. Trimming removed 6 bases from V and 10 bases from J; junction bases left unmatched: 10. CDR3 length: 14 amino acids. In DNA, the CDR3 is TGTGCCAGCAGGGAGACAGGGGGGGTAACAGAGCAGTTCTTC. It codes for CASRETGGVTEQFF.

At least ten counts were recorded for this clonotype. The CDR3 region is CSARLAGIQETQYF. In nucleotides, the CDR3 is TGCAGTGCGAGACTAGCGGGCATCCAAGAGACCCAGTACTTC. This chain uses TRBV20-1 with TRBJ2-5; TRBD2 agrees at 10 bases. Trimming removed 6 bases from V and 1 base from J; junction bases left unmatched: 5. The CDR3 loop spans 14 amino acids. Germline CDR1 and CDR2: DFQATT and SNEGSKA (reference sequence).

Many counts were recorded for this clonotype. V gene TRBV2 combines with J gene TRBJ2-7; tentative D call: TRBD2 (7 bases). V shed 4 bases and J shed 4 bases, with 17 bases lying between them. CDR1 SNHLY and CDR2 FYNNEI come from the germline V gene. CDR3 length: 15 amino acids. CDR3 amino acids: CASSGGASGAYEQYF. In DNA, the CDR3 is TGTGCCAGCAGTGGGGGGGCTAGCGGAGCATACGAGCAGTACTTC.

The chain links TRBV20-1 to TRBJ2-7; the match to TRBD2 covers 9 bases. The CDR3 sequence is 13 residues long. Per the germline V gene, CDR1 is DFQATT and CDR2 is SNEGSKA (reference sequence). Here the CDR3 DNA reads TGCAGCCCAGAGACTAGCGGCAACTACGAGCAGTACTTC. This codes for CSPETSGNYEQYF.

The chain has TRBV27 and TRBJ1-5; weak D call: TRBD1 (6 bases). Germline CDR1 is MNHEY and CDR2 is SMNVEV (reference sequence). Trimming removed 4 bases at V and 7 bases at J, with 11 bases between. The CDR3 has 13 amino acids. The CDR3 sequence is CASSYGRGQPQHF. CDR3 in DNA: TGTGCCAGCAGTTACGGGAGGGGGCAGCCCCAGCATTTT.

The chain uses TRBV9 and TRBJ2-1; maybe TRBD1 (6 bases). The CDR3 has 14 residues. V lost 4 bases and J lost 5, with 13 bases in between. The germline V gene has CDR1 SGDLS and CDR2 YYNGEE. For the CDR3, the DNA is TGTGCCAGCAGCCCCCTCGGACAGAACAATGAGCAGTTCTTC. Protein: CASSPLGQNNEQFF.

This clonotype was observed many times. The CDR3 reads CSASSGRPGDEQFF. The CDR3 bases are TGCAGTGCTAGCAGCGGGAGGCCGGGAGATGAGCAGTTCTTC. This sequence joins TRBV20-1 and TRBJ2-1; 9 nucleotides line up with TRBD2. This CDR3 is built from 14 residues. CDR1 and CDR2 (germline): DFQATT, SNEGSKA (reference sequence). The ends lost 3 bases at V and 8 bases at J; junction bases unmatched: 8.

A remark on this clonotype: Just one base apart from a much larger clone, this may be a read error. The rearrangement uses TRBV5-1 and TRBJ2-3, with 16 bases fitting TRBD2. The V gene's germline CDR1 is SGHRS and CDR2 YFSETQ. The CDR3 is 20 residues long. CDR3 nucleotides: TGTGCCAGCAGTCGAAGGACCGGGACTAGCGGGAGGGCCGGCACAGGTACGCAGTATTTT. Its translation is CASSRRTGTSGRAGTGTQYF.

This clonotype showed up many times. Here the CDR3 reads CASSLVFTEAFF. The CDR3 DNA reads TGTGCCAGCAGCTTAGTTTTCACTGAAGCTTTCTTT. V usage is TRBV7-2 and J usage is TRBJ1-1; D call uncertain. Deletions cut 1 base from V and 4 bases from J, with 4 bases between. Germline assignment: CDR1 SGHTA and CDR2 FQGNSA. The CDR3 runs to 12 residues.

This chain uses TRBV7-9 with TRBJ1-2, with a weak D call TRBD1 (5 bases). This CDR3 has 14 amino acids. V lost 5 bases to trimming and J lost 8 bases, with 18 bases between them. Germline values: CDR1 SEHNR, CDR2 FQNEAQ (reference sequence). The CDR3 loop reads CASSPGTFEEGYTF. The CDR3 DNA follows: TGTGCCAGCAGCCCAGGGACTTTCGAAGAGGGCTACACCTTC.

This clonotype was counted ten times or more. The rearrangement joins TRBV6-1 to TRBJ2-7; D perhaps matches TRBD2 (5 bases). Trimming stripped 6 bases from V and 7 bases from J, with 16 bases between. This CDR3 contains 13 residues. From germline, CDR1 is MNHNS and CDR2 SASEGT. The CDR3 bases are TGTGCCAGCAGCCCTAGAGGGAACGGGGAGCAGTACTTC. Translating gives CASSPRGNGEQYF.

This clonotype was seen a few times. Given a far larger clone just one base away, this is likely a sequencing read error. Because the CDR3 is missing its conserved closing phenylalanine or tryptophan, this is likely a read error. The chain has TRBV7-6 and TRBJ2-1, with 7 bases that match TRBD1. The J call is uncertain, as TRBJ2-5 better fits the DNA end. Germline V gene sequence: CDR1 SGHVS, CDR2 FNYEAQ. This CDR3 region has 14 residues. This CDR3 reads CASSRDSRQETQYL. CDR3 nucleotides: TGTGCCAGCAGCCGGGACAGCCGCCAAGAGACCCAGTACCTC.

This clonotype was seen many times. The genes are TRBV9 and TRBJ2-7; 8 bases match TRBD2. J was trimmed by 3 bases and V by 0 bases; bases with no gene match: 5. This CDR3 spans 15 amino acids. Germline V lookup: CDR1 SGDLS, CDR2 YYNGEE. The CDR3 here is CASSVDPSGLYEQYF. Here the CDR3 DNA reads TGTGCCAGCAGCGTAGATCCTAGCGGGCTCTACGAGCAGTACTTC.